Listed below are T cell receptor beta chains from one sample, sequenced in a study of vaccination effects on CD4 cells after COVID-19. No antigen has been identified for these receptors. Some clones are missing from TCRdb's copy, which holds only in-frame ones; the method was immunoSEQ multiplex PCR. The table records roughly 68,000 clones, 70% to 85% of them present only once. Material: CD4+ T cells from PBMCs cultured without peptide, obtained before COVID-19 vaccination. The receptor source for this set is a human donor who had a prior SARS-CoV-2 infection. The conserved cysteine and the conserved F or W are not part of the CDR3 here. Each record gives: J gene, V gene, CDR3 protein.

J: TRBJ1-1
V: TRBV7-2
CDR3: ASSLALGWTEAF

J: TRBJ1-1
V: TRBV5-5
CDR3: ASSLVSVWGTEAF

J: TRBJ1-2
V: TRBV5-6
CDR3: ASSFREFYT

J: TRBJ2-1
V: TRBV5-1
CDR3: ASSRKPGTRLAGDEQF

J: TRBJ2-5
V: TRBV7-2
CDR3: ASSPEGKRQETQY

J: TRBJ2-2
V: TRBV9
CDR3: ASSVDLAGGSTGELF

J: TRBJ2-7
V: TRBV4-1
CDR3: ASSPVADDYEQY

J: TRBJ1-2
V: TRBV5-6
CDR3: ASSMGQGYGYT

J: TRBJ2-1
V: TRBV7-3
CDR3: ASSLGTSGGTYNEQF

J: TRBJ1-2
V: TRBV5-6
CDR3: ASSFVGGGYGYT

J: TRBJ2-5
V: TRBV5-4
CDR3: ASSPPGPQETQY

J: TRBJ2-7
V: TRBV5-6
CDR3: ASRDRAGYEQY

J: TRBJ2-1
V: TRBV4-1
CDR3: ASSRLAGANNEQF

J: TRBJ1-2
V: TRBV19
CDR3: ASSVRFNYGYT